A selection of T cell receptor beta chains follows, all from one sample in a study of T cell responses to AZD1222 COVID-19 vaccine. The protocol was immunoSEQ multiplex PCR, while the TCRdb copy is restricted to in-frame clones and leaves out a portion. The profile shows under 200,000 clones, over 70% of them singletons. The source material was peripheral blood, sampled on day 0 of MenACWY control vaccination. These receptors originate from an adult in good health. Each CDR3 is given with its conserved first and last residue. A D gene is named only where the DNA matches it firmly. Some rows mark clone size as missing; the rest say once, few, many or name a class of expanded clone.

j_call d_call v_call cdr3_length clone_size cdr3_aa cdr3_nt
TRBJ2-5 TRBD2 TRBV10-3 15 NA CAISGTSGPQETQYF TGTGCCATCAGTGGGACTAGCGGCCCCCAAGAGACCCAGTACTTC
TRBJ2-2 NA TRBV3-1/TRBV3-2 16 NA CASSQTGSPRTGELFF TGTGCCAGCAGCCAAACGGGAAGCCCCCGCACCGGGGAGCTGTTTTTT
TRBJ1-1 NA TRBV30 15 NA CAWIIRPAGNTEAFF TGTGCCTGGATTATTCGCCCGGCGGGGAACACTGAAGCTTTCTTT
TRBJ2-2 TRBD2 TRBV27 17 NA CASSFRQREGRTGELFF TGTGCCAGCAGTTTCCGCCAGCGGGAGGGCCGCACCGGGGAGCTGTTTTTT
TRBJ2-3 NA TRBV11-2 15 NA CASSSLGGSTDTQYF TGTGCCAGCAGCTCCTTGGGCGGGAGCACAGATACGCAGTATTTT
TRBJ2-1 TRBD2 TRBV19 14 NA CASGASGGYNEQFF TGTGCCAGTGGGGCTAGCGGGGGGTACAATGAGCAGTTCTTC
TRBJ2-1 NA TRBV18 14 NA CASSPPSTKNEQFF TGTGCCAGCTCACCACCGTCGACTAAAAATGAGCAGTTCTTC
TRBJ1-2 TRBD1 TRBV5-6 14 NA CASSQGQGLMSYTF TGTGCCAGCAGCCAAGGACAGGGCTTGATGAGCTACACCTTC
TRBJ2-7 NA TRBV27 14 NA CASSLTGVEGEQYF TGTGCCAGCAGTTTAACGGGGGTAGAGGGCGAGCAGTACTTC
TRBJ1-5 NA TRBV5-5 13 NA CASSFWGGQPQHF TGTGCCAGCAGCTTTTGGGGCGGTCAGCCCCAGCATTTT
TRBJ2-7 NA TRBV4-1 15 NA CASSQGSPIAYEQYF TGCGCCAGCAGCCAAGGTTCTCCGATTGCCTACGAGCAGTACTTC
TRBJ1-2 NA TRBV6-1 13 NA CASSEGREDGYTF TGTGCCAGCAGTGAAGGGCGAGAGGATGGCTACACCTTC
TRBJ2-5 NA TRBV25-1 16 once CASSDPGGGLQETQYF TGTGCCAGCAGTGACCCCGGAGGGGGCCTTCAAGAGACCCAGTACTTC
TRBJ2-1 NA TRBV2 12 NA CASRGQRDEQFF TGTGCCAGCAGGGGACAACGGGATGAGCAGTTCTTC
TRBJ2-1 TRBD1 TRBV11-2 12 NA CASTDRGDEQFF TGTGCCAGCACCGACAGGGGCGATGAGCAGTTCTTC
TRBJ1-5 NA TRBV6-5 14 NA CASRPVVLDQPQHF TGTGCCAGCAGACCGGTGGTCTTGGATCAGCCCCAGCATTTT
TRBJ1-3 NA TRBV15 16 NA CATSRDAAARGNTIYF TGTGCCACCAGCAGAGATGCCGCCGCCAGGGGAAACACCATATATTTT
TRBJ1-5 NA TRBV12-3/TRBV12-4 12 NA CASSLSGQPQHF TGTGCCAGCAGTTTATCCGGGCAGCCCCAGCATTTT
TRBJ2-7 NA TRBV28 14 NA CASSLTVYSYEQYF TGTGCCAGCAGTTTGACGGTGTACTCCTACGAGCAGTACTTC
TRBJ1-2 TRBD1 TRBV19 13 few CASSSGQDYGYTF TGTGCCAGCTCCTCGGGACAGGACTATGGCTACACCTTC
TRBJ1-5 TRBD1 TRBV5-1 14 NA CASSYQGGNQPQHF TGCGCCAGCAGCTATCAGGGGGGCAATCAGCCCCAGCATTTT
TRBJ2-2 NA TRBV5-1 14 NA CASRLRGNTGELFF TGCGCCAGCAGGTTGCGGGGGAACACCGGGGAGCTGTTTTTT
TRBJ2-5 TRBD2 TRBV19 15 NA CASSIGAGVAETQYF TGTGCCAGTAGTATAGGAGCGGGAGTTGCAGAGACCCAGTACTTC
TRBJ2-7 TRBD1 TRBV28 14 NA CASSFPGQVNEQYF TGTGCCAGCAGTTTCCCGGGACAGGTGAACGAGCAGTACTTC
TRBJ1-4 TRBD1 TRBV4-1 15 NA CASSHWGQNNEKLFF TGCGCCAGCAGCCACTGGGGACAGAATAATGAAAAACTGTTTTTT
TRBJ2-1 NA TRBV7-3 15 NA CASSLVGTANNEQFF TGTGCCAGCAGCTTAGTCGGGACGGCTAACAATGAGCAGTTCTTC
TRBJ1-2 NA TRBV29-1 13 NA CSVEGRVDYGYTF TGCAGCGTTGAGGGACGGGTGGACTATGGCTACACCTTC
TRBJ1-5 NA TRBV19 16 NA CASSPRHLYSNQPQHF TGTGCCAGTAGCCCACGACACCTATATAGCAATCAGCCCCAGCATTTT
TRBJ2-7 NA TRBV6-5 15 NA CASSYSTRLSYEQYF TGTGCCAGCAGTTACAGCACGAGACTCTCCTACGAGCAGTACTTC
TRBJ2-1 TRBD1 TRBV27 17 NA CASSLFFGTGYDNEQFF TGTGCCAGCAGTTTATTCTTCGGGACAGGGTACGACAATGAGCAGTTCTTC
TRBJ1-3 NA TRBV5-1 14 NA CASSLGGYGNTIYF TGCGCCAGCAGCTTGGGCGGGTACGGAAACACCATATATTTT
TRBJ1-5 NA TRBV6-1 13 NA CASSGQVWQPQHF TGTGCCAGCAGTGGACAGGTTTGGCAGCCCCAGCATTTT
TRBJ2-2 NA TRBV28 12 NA CASRPTTGELFF TGTGCCAGCAGGCCCACTACCGGGGAGCTGTTTTTT
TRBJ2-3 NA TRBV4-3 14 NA CASSQDMILDTQYF TGCGCCAGCAGCCAAGATATGATCCTAGATACGCAGTATTTT
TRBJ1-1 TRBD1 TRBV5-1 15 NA CASSLRTGPNTEAFF TGCGCCAGCAGCTTACGGACAGGGCCGAACACTGAAGCTTTCTTT
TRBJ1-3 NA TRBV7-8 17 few CASSLGPPGRTGNTIYF TGTGCCAGCAGCTTAGGCCCCCCAGGGCGGACTGGAAACACCATATATTTT
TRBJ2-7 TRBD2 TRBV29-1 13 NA CSVVTSGIYEQYF TGCAGCGTTGTTACTAGCGGTATCTACGAGCAGTACTTC
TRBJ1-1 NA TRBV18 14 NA CASSPVGAKGEAFF TGTGCCAGCTCTCCAGTCGGGGCCAAGGGTGAAGCTTTCTTT
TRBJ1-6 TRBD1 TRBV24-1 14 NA CATSVGTDNSPLHF TGTGCCACCAGTGTGGGGACAGACAATTCACCCCTCCACTTT
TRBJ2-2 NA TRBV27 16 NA CASRPTGRANTGELFF TGTGCCAGCAGACCTACCGGGCGAGCGAACACCGGGGAGCTGTTTTTT
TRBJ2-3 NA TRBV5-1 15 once CASSLAVGGPDTQYF TGCGCCAGCAGCTTGGCCGTCGGGGGCCCAGATACGCAGTATTTT
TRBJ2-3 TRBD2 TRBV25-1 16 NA CASSLRLAGATDTQYF TGTGCCAGCAGTCTCCGACTAGCGGGAGCGACAGATACGCAGTATTTT
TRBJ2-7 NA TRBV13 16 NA CASSLGGGAGAYEQYF TGTGCCAGCAGCTTAGGCGGCGGGGCGGGCGCCTACGAGCAGTACTTC
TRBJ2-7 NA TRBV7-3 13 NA CASSLQGGYEQYF TGTGCCAGCAGCTTACAGGGTGGCTACGAGCAGTACTTC
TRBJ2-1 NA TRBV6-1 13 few CASSEASVDEQFF TGTGCCAGCAGTGAGGCTAGCGTCGATGAGCAGTTCTTC
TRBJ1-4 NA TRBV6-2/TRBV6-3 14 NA CASSYSPGSEKLFF TGTGCCAGCAGTTACTCGCCCGGCAGTGAAAAACTGTTTTTT
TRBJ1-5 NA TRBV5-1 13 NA CASSLGLNQPQHF TGCGCCAGCAGCTTGGGTCTAAATCAGCCCCAGCATTTT